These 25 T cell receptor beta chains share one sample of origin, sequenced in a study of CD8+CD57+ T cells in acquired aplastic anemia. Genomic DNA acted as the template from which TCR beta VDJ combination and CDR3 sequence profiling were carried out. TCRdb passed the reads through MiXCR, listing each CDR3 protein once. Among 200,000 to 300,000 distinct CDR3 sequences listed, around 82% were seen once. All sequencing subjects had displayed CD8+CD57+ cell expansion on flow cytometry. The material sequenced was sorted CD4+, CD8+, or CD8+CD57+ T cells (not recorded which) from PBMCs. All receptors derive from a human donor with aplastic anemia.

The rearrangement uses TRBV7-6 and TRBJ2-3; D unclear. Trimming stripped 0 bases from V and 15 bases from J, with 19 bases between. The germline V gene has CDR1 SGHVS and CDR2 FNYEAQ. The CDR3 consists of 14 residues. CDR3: CASSLADGPEETYF. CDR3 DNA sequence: TGTGCCAGCAGCTTAGCCGACGGGCCAGAAGAGACCTATTTT.

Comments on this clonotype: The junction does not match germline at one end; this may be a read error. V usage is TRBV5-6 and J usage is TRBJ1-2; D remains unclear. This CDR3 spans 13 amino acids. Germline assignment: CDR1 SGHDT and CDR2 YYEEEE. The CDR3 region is CASSQGLDYGYTF. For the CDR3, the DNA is TGCGCCAGCAGCCAAGGCCTTGACTATGGCTACACCTTC.

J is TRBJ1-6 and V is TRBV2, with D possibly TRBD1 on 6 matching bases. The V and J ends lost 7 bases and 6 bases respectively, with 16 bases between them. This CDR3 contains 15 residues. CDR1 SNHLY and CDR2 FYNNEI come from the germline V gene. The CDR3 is CASTLGGGFNSPLHF. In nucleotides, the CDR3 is TGTGCCAGCACACTAGGGGGGGGATTTAATTCACCCCTCCACTTT. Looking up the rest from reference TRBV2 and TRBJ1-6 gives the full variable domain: EPEVTQTPSHQVTQMGQEVILRCVPISNHLYFYWYRQILGQKVEFLVSFYNNEISEKSEIFDDQFSVERPDGSNFTLKIRSTKLEDSAMYFCASTLGGGFNSPLHFGNGTRLTVT.

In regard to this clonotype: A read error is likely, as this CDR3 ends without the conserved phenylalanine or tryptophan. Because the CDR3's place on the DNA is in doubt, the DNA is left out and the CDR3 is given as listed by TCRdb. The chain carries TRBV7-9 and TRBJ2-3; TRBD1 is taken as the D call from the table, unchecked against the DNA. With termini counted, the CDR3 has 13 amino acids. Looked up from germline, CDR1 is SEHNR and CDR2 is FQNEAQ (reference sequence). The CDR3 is CASSLVPGELLDR.

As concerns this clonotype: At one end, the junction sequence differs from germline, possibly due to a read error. The CDR3 bases are TGTGCCAGCGGGGTAGGGGGCACAGATACGAAGTATTTT. Its protein is CASGVGGTDTKYF. The chain is built from TRBV7-8 and TRBJ2-3; 7 nucleotides agree with TRBD1. Germline V lookup: CDR1 SGHVS, CDR2 FQNEAQ. The CDR3 consists of 13 residues. Complete variable domain (other parts from reference TRBV7-8 and TRBJ2-3): GAGVSQSPRYKVAKRGQDVALRCDPISGHVSLFWYQQALGQGPEFLTYFQNEAQLDKSGLPSDRFFAERPEGSVSTLKIQRTQQEDSAVYLCASGVGGTDTKYFGPGTRLTVL.

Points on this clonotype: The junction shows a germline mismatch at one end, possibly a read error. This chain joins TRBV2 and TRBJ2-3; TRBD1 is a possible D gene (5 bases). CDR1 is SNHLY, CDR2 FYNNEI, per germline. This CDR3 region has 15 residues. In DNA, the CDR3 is TGTGCCAGCGGCGTAGGGGTCACGGACACAGATACGCTGTGTTTT. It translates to CASGVGVTDTDTLCF.

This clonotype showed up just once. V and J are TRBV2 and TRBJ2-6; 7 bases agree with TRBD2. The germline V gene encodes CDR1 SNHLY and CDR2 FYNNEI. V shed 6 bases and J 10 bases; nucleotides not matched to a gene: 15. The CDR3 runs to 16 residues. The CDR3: CASSLAGSPGTNVLTF. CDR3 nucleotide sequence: TGTGCCAGCAGCTTAGCGGGTAGCCCCGGTACGAACGTCCTGACTTTC. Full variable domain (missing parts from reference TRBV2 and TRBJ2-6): EPEVTQTPSHQVTQMGQEVILRCVPISNHLYFYWYRQILGQKVEFLVSFYNNEISEKSEIFDDQFSVERPDGSNFTLKIRSTKLEDSAMYFCASSLAGSPGTNVLTFGAGSRLTVL.

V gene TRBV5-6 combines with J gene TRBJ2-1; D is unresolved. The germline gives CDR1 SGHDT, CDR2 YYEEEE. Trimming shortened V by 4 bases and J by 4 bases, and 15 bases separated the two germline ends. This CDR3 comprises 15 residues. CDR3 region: CASSPVDGPYNEQFF. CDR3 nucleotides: TGTGCCAGCAGCCCCGTTGACGGGCCTTACAATGAGCAGTTCTTC.

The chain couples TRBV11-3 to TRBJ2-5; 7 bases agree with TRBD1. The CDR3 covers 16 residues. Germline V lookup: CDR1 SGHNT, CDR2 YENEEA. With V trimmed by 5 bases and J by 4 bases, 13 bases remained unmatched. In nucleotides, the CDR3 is TGTGCCAGCAGCCTTCTCCGGGACAGTCTTGGAGAGACCCAGTACTTC. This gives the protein CASSLLRDSLGETQYF.

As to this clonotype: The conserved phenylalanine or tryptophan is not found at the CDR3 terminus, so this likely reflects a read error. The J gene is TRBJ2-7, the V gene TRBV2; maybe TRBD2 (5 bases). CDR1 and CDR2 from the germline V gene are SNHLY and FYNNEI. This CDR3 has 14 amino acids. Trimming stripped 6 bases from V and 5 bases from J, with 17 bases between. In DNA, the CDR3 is TGTGCCAGCAGCCATGCAGAGGGTGACGACGAGCAGTACGGC. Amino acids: CASSHAEGDDEQYG.

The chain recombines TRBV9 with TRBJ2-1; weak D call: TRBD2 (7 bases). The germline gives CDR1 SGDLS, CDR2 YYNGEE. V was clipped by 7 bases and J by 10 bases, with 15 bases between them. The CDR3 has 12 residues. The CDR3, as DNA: TGTGCCAGCGGACAAGGGGGGGGGGAGCAGTTCTTC. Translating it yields CASGQGGGEQFF.

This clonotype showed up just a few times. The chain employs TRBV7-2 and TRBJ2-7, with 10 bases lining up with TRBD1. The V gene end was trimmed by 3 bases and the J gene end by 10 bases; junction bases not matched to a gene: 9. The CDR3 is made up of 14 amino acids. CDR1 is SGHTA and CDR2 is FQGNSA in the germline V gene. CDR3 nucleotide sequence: TGTGCCAGCAGCTTGACAGGGGGCGCCGACTATCAGTACTTC. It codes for CASSLTGGADYQYF.

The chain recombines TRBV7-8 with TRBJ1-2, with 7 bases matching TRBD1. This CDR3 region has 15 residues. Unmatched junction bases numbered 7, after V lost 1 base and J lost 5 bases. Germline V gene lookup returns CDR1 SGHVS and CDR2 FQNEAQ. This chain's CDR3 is CASSLGSGGGYGYTF. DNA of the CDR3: TGTGCCAGCAGCTTAGGGTCAGGGGGGGGATATGGCTACACCTTC.

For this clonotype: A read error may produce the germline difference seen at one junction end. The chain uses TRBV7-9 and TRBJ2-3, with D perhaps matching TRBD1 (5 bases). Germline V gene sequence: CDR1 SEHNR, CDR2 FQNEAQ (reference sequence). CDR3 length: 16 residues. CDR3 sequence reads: CASTLNRGAFGDTQYF. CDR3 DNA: TGTGCCAGCACCTTAAATAGGGGCGCCTTCGGAGATACCCAGTATTTT. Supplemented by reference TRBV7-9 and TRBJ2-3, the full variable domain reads DTGVSQNPRHKITKRGQNVTFRCDPISEHNRLYWYRQTLGQGPEFLTYFQNEAQLEKSRLLSDRFSAERPKGSFSTLEIQRTEQGDSAMYLCASTLNRGAFGDTQYFGPGTRLTVL.

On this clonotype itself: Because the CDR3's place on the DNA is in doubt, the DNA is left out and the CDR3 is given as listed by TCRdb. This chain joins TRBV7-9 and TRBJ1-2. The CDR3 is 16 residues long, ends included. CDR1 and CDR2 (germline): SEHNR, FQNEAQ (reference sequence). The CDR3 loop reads CASSWPDEQFFGPYTF.

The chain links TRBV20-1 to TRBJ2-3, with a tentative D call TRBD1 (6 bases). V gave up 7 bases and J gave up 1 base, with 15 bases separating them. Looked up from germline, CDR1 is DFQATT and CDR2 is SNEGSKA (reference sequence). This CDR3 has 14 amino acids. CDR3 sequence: CSVRGGWGTDTQYF. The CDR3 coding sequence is TGCAGTGTACGTGGGGGCTGGGGCACAGATACGCAGTATTTT.

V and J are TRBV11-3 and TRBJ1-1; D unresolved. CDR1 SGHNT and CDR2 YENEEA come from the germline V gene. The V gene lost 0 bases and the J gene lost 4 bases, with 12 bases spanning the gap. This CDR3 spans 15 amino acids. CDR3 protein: CASSLDMNGITEAFF. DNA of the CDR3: TGTGCCAGCAGCTTAGATATGAACGGGATCACTGAAGCTTTCTTT.

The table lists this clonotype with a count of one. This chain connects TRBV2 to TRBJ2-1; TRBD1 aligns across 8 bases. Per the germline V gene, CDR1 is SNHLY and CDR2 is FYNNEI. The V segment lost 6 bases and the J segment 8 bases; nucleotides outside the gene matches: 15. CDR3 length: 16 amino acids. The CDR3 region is CASSQGAEYGQDEQFF. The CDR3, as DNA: TGTGCCAGCAGCCAGGGGGCCGAATACGGTCAGGATGAGCAGTTCTTC.

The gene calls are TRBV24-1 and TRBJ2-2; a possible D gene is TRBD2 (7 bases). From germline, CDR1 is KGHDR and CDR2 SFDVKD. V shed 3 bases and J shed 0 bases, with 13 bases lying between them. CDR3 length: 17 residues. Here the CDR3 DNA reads TGTGCCACCAGTGATCAGCCCGGGGGGCCGAACACCGGGGAGCTGTTTTTT. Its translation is CATSDQPGGPNTGELFF.

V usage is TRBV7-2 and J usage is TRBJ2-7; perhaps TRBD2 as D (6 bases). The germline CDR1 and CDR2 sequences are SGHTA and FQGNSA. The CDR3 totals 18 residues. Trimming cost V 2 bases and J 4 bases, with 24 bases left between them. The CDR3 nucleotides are TGTGCCAGCAGCTTACAGGGAGGCCCCACTACCCTTTATTACGAGCAGTACGTC. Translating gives CASSLQGGPTTLYYEQYV.

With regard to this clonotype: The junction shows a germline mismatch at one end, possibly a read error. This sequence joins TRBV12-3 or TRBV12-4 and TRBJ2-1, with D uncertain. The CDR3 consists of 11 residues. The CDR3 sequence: CASGIHNGQFF. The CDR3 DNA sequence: TGTGCCAGCGGAATCCACAATGGGCAGTTCTTC.

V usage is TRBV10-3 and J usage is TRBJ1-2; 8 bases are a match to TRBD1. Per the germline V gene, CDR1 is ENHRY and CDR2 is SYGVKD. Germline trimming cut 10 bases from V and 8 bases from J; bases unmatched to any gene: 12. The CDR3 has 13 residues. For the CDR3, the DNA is TGTGCCAGCCAAGGGGACAGGTCTTCAGGCTACACCTTC. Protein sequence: CASQGDRSSGYTF.

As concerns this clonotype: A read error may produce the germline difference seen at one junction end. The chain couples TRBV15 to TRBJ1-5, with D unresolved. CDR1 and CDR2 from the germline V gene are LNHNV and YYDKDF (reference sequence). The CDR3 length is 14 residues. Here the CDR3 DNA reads TGTGCCAGCAGTGAATGGTATAGCAATGAGCCCCAGCACTTT. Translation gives CASSEWYSNEPQHF.

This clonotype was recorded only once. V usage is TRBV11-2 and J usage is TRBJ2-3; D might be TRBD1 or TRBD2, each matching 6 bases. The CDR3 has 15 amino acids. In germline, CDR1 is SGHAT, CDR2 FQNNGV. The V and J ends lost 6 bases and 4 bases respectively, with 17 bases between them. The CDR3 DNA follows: TGTGCCAGCAGTCAACAGAGGGGGGCAGCAGATACGCAGTATTTT. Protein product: CASSQQRGAADTQYF.

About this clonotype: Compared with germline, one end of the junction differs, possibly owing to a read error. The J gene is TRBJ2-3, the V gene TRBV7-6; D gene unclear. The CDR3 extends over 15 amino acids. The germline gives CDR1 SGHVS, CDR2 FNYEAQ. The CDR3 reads CASSLANGLIDTQYF. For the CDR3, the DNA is TGTGCCAGCAGCTTAGCTAACGGGTTAATAGATACCCAGTATTTT.